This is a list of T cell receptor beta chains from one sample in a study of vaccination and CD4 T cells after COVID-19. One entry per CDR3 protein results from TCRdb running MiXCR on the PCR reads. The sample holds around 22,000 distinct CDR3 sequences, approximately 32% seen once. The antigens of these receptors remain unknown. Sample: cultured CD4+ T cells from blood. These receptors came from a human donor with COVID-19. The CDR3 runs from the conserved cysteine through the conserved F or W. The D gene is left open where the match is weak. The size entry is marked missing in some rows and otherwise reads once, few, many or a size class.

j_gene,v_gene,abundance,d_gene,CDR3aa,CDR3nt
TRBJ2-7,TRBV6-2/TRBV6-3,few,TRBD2,CASSSPGTSGKYEQYF,TGTGCCAGCAGCTCACCCGGGACTAGCGGGAAATACGAGCAGTACTTC
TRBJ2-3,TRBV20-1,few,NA,CSSFVPGTDTQYF,TGTTCCAGTTTCGTCCCAGGCACAGATACGCAGTATTTT
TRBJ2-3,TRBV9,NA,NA,CASSVEATRTDTQYF,TGTGCCAGCAGCGTAGAGGCTACGCGCACAGATACGCAGTATTTT
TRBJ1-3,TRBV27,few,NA,CASGRRGSGNTIYF,TGTGCCAGCGGGAGACGGGGCTCTGGAAACACCATATATTTT
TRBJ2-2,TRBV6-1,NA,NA,CASHGENTGELFF,TGTGCCAGCCACGGTGAGAACACCGGGGAGCTGTTTTTT
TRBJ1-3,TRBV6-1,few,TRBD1,CASSRQGASGNTIYF,TGTGCCAGCAGTCGACAGGGGGCCTCTGGAAACACCATATATTTT
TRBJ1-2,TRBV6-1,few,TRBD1,CASSPGQNYGYTF,TGTGCCAGCAGCCCGGGACAGAACTATGGCTACACCTTC
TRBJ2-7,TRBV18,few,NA,CASSPTNFGYEQYF,TGTGCCAGCTCACCTACGAATTTCGGCTACGAGCAGTACTTC
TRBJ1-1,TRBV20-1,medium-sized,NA,CSARESTGRAFF,TGCAGTGCTAGAGAAAGTACAGGGCGAGCTTTCTTT
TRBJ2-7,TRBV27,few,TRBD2,CASSFGLGGTTTYEQYF,TGTGCCAGCAGTTTTGGCCTGGGGGGGACTACAACCTACGAGCAGTACTTC
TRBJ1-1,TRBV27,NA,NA,CASSLWQSNTEAFF,TGTGCCAGCAGTTTATGGCAGAGCAACACTGAAGCTTTCTTT
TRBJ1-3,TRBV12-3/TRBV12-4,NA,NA,CASSALRDSGNTIYF,TGTGCCAGCAGTGCCTTAAGAGACTCTGGAAACACCATATATTTT
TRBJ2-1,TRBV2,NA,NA,CASSERGGPNNEQFF,TGTGCCAGCAGTGAGAGGGGGGGCCCAAACAATGAGCAGTTCTTC
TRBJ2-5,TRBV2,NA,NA,CASRPGLPQETQYF,TGTGCCAGCAGGCCAGGACTACCCCAAGAGACCCAGTACTTC